This T cell receptor beta chain was identified during a study of identical twins. The germline V gene encodes CDR1 MNHEY and CDR2 SMNVEV (reference sequence). CDR3 size: 17 residues. J was trimmed by 5 bases and V by 4 bases; bases with no gene match: 14. One entry per CDR3 protein results from TCRdb running MiXCR on the 5' RACE reads. The sample consists of approximately 410,000 distinct CDR3 sequences, roughly 18% of them appearing once. The receptor was isolated from a man between 45 and 60 years old in good health. The chain has TRBV27 and TRBJ2-5; TRBD1 aligns across 9 bases. Sample: naive T cells sorted from blood. The CDR3 DNA is TGTGCCAGCAGTTCTAATATTCGGACAGGGGTCAGGGAGACCCAGTACTTC. Translation gives CASSSNIRTGVRETQYF.